A single sample is the source of the 31 T cell receptor beta chains below, sequenced in a study of T cell repertoires in cytomegalovirus infection. Their antigens are not known. TCRdb fed the reads into MiXCR, producing one record per CDR3 protein. This sample has 650,000 to 900,000 distinct CDR3 sequences, with 32% found just once. The sequences come from cultured CD8+ T cells from PBMCs, collected from culture after CMV antigen stimulation. The receptors originated from a human donor in good health (CMV status not recorded). Some clones in this sample may be carry-over from other donors' samples.

This clonotype has only a few counts. This chain connects TRBV11-2 to TRBJ2-7, with no clear D. CDR1 and CDR2 from the germline V gene are SGHAT and FQNNGV. The CDR3 contains 14 residues. V lost 1 base, J lost 2 bases, and 9 bases lay in between. CDR3 in amino acids: CASSLVVEAYEQYF. DNA of the CDR3: TGTGCCAGCAGCTTAGTGGTGGAAGCCTACGAGCAGTACTTC.

The chain employs TRBV10-3 and TRBJ2-1; TRBD2 matches 14 bases. V lost 7 bases to trimming and J lost 1 base; unmatched junction nucleotides: 6. This CDR3 contains 17 residues. CDR1 and CDR2 (germline): ENHRY, SYGVKD. CDR3 DNA: TGTGCCATCAAAGGGACTAGCGGGGGCCTTTCCTACAATGAGCAGTTCTTC. Translated: CAIKGTSGGLSYNEQFF.

V gene TRBV6-1 combines with J gene TRBJ1-1; D not resolved. This CDR3 region has 13 residues. Between the trimmed V and J ends, which lost 5 bases and 10 bases, there was a span of 17 bases. Germline CDR1 reads MNHNS; CDR2 reads SASEGT. The CDR3 loop reads CASSHYDLGGAFF. CDR3 bases: TGTGCCAGCAGTCATTACGACCTGGGCGGAGCTTTCTTT.

This clonotype was detected a few times. This chain joins TRBV11-3 and TRBJ2-6; TRBD1 matches 8 bases. V lost 5 bases to trimming and J lost 0 bases; unmatched junction nucleotides: 9. This CDR3 region has 18 residues. CDR1 is SGHNT, CDR2 YENEEA, per germline. CDR3 in amino acids: CASSGRRGRDSGANVLTF. CDR3 DNA sequence: TGTGCCAGCAGCGGGCGCAGGGGGCGCGACTCTGGGGCCAACGTCCTGACTTTC.

This clonotype was detected ten times or more. The chain has TRBV19 and TRBJ1-1; D gene unclear. Germline V CDR1 and CDR2: LNHDA, SQIVND (reference sequence). V shed 6 bases and J shed 0 bases, with 8 bases lying between them. The CDR3 runs 13 residues. In DNA, the CDR3 is TGTGCCAGTAGATGGACCATGAACACTGAAGCTTTCTTT. Protein: CASRWTMNTEAFF.

This clonotype was counted between two and nine times. Germline and junction disagree at one end, which may indicate a read error. This sequence joins TRBV19 and TRBJ2-1; 8 bases are shared with TRBD2. Germline-derived CDR1 and CDR2 are LNHDA and SQIVND (reference sequence). CDR3 length: 16 amino acids. The DNA for the CDR3 is TGTGCCAGTAGTCTAGAAGCGGGGGACCTCTACAATGAGCAGTTCTTC. Translation: CASSLEAGDLYNEQFF.

The chain is built from TRBV3-1 and TRBJ2-1; D may be TRBD1 (6 bases). This CDR3 is built from 18 residues. V was pared by 0 bases and J by 9 bases, with 24 bases between. CDR1 and CDR2 (germline): LGHDT, YNNKEL (reference sequence). The CDR3 is CASSQDWKGPSRRGEQFF. CDR3 coding DNA: TGTGCCAGCAGCCAAGATTGGAAGGGACCGAGCCGCAGGGGTGAGCAGTTCTTC.

The CDR3 loop is CASSERLANYGYTF. The CDR3 nucleotides are TGTGCCAGCAGTGAGAGACTCGCTAACTATGGCTACACCTTC. The V call is TRBV2, the J call TRBJ1-2, with D uncertain. CDR1 SNHLY and CDR2 FYNNEI come from the germline V gene. CDR3 length equals 14 residues. V was clipped by 3 bases and J by 0 bases, with 8 bases between them.

In this sample, this clonotype turned up a few times. The chain links TRBV2 to TRBJ1-1; TRBD1 matches at 8 bases. Trimming took 2 bases from V and 1 from J; bases not matched to a gene: 3. The CDR3 contains 15 residues. From germline, CDR1 is SNHLY and CDR2 FYNNEI. CDR3: CASSEYRGGNTEAFF. CDR3 coding DNA: TGTGCCAGCAGTGAATACAGGGGGGGGAACACTGAAGCTTTCTTT.

The gene calls are TRBV15 and TRBJ2-3; D is unclear. The CDR3 loop spans 16 amino acids. The germline gives CDR1 LNHNV, CDR2 YYDKDF (reference sequence). V was shortened by 4 bases and J by 2 bases, with 16 bases between the two germline ends. The CDR3 sequence is CATSTQRLDFTDTQYF. The CDR3 DNA reads TGTGCCACCAGCACTCAGAGGCTGGATTTCACAGATACGCAGTATTTT.

V gene TRBV2 combines with J gene TRBJ2-7; TRBD1 matches 7 bases. The trim removed 4 bases at V and 2 bases at J, leaving 8 bases unmatched. Germline V gives CDR1 SNHLY, CDR2 FYNNEI. The CDR3 covers 15 residues. Here the CDR3 reads CASSGKGQPTYEQYF. CDR3 nucleotide sequence: TGTGCCAGCAGTGGGAAGGGACAGCCAACCTACGAGCAGTACTTC. Full variable domain (missing parts from reference TRBV2 and TRBJ2-7): EPEVTQTPSHQVTQMGQEVILRCVPISNHLYFYWYRQILGQKVEFLVSFYNNEISEKSEIFDDQFSVERPDGSNFTLKIRSTKLEDSAMYFCASSGKGQPTYEQYFGPGTRLTVT.

This chain uses TRBV11-2 with TRBJ2-7, with TRBD1 identical over 8 bases. V was pared by 2 bases and J by 6 bases, with 3 bases of the junction left unmatched. The CDR3 has 13 amino acids. Germline CDR1 is SGHAT and CDR2 is FQNNGV. Here the CDR3 reads CASSLRTGLEQYV. CDR3 DNA: TGTGCCAGCAGCTTACGGACAGGGCTCGAGCAGTACGTC.

This clonotype turned up a few times. The V call is TRBV25-1, the J call TRBJ2-2; 8 bases are shared with TRBD1. Germline trimming cut 2 bases from V and 4 bases from J; bases unmatched to any gene: 6. Germline V gives CDR1 MGHDK, CDR2 SYGVNS. The CDR3 covers 16 residues. The CDR3 DNA reads as TGTGCCAGCAGTGAACGGACAGGGCTTGTCACCGGGGAGCTGTTTTTT. Its translation: CASSERTGLVTGELFF.

The chain employs TRBV5-1 and TRBJ1-4; a weak D match, TRBD1 (6 bases). The germline V gene has CDR1 SGHRS and CDR2 YFSETQ. The CDR3 runs 15 residues. The V end lost 4 bases, the J end lost 0 bases, and 10 bases lay between the germline ends. The chain's CDR3 is CASSTEGATNEKLFF. As DNA, the CDR3 is TGCGCCAGCAGCACCGAGGGGGCAACTAATGAAAAACTGTTTTTT.

Turning to this clonotype: Compared with germline, one end of the junction differs, possibly owing to a read error. This chain connects TRBV7-9 to TRBJ1-2; 7 bases map to TRBD1. CDR3 size: 14 residues. Germline CDR1 SEHNR, CDR2 FQNEAQ (reference sequence). The CDR3: CANSLPTGNYGYTF. The DNA of the CDR3 is TGTGCCAACAGCTTACCGACAGGGAACTATGGCTACACCTTC.

The rearrangement uses TRBV29-1 and TRBJ2-1; 11 bases are a match to TRBD2. The CDR3 has 13 amino acids. Germline CDR1 and CDR2: SQVTM and ANQGSEA. V was clipped by 5 bases and J by 7 bases; unmatched bases: 4. This CDR3 reads CSVIAGGQNEQFF. The CDR3 DNA is TGCAGCGTTATAGCGGGGGGGCAAAATGAGCAGTTCTTC.

This clonotype was counted between two and nine times. This rearrangement joins TRBV6-2 or TRBV6-3 to TRBJ2-3; 8 nucleotides align to TRBD2. Unmatched junction bases numbered 13, after V lost 11 bases and J lost 6 bases. The CDR3 runs to 14 residues. Germline assignment: CDR1 MNHEY and CDR2 SVGEGT. In DNA, the CDR3 is TGTGCCTCCGAAACGGGGGGGACCGACGATACGCAGTATTTT. Encoded protein: CASETGGTDDTQYF.

The chain couples TRBV9 to TRBJ2-5; 7 bases are a match to TRBD2. CDR3 length equals 18 residues. CDR1 and CDR2 from the germline V gene are SGDLS and YYNGEE. V was clipped by 4 bases and J by 1 base; unmatched bases: 16. CDR3: CASSPLGMGGELQETQYF. The DNA of the CDR3 is TGTGCCAGCAGCCCCTTAGGGATGGGGGGGGAACTCCAAGAGACCCAGTACTTC.

The genes are TRBV29-1 and TRBJ2-3; the D call may be TRBD1 or TRBD2 (5 bases each). CDR3 length equals 13 residues. V shed 7 bases and J shed 7 bases, with 18 bases lying between them. Germline CDR1 is SQVTM and CDR2 is ANQGSEA. In DNA form, the CDR3 reads TGCAGCGGTCAACCTTGGGACGATTATACGCAGTATTTT. It is translated as CSGQPWDDYTQYF.

In regard to this clonotype: An end of the junction does not agree with germline; a read error may underlie this. This chain links TRBV4-1 with TRBJ2-1; tentatively, D is TRBD1 or TRBD2 (5 bases each). This CDR3 is 14 amino acids long. Germline CDR1 and CDR2: MGHRA and YSYEKL. The chain's CDR3 is CASSHWGSGDEQFF. The DNA of the CDR3 is TGTGCCAGCAGCCACTGGGGGAGCGGCGATGAGCAGTTCTTC.

This clonotype showed up just a few times. The CDR3 reads CASGDRIYGYTF. CDR3 DNA sequence: TGTGCCAGCGGGGACAGGATTTATGGCTACACCTTC. J is TRBJ1-2 and V is TRBV2; 8 bases match TRBD1. With 8 bases clipped from V and 5 bases from J, the junction kept 4 bases outside the gene matches. Germline loops: CDR1 SNHLY, CDR2 FYNNEI. This CDR3 contains 12 residues.

Of note for this clonotype: Just one base apart from a much larger clone, this may be a read error. The chain joins TRBV7-9 to TRBJ1-1; no firm D call. Germline CDR1 is SEHNR and CDR2 is FQNEAQ (reference sequence). The CDR3 runs 13 residues. CDR3 region: CVTSPGSPTEAFF. CDR3 sequence (DNA): TGTGTCACCTCACCAGGAAGCCCGACTGAAGCTTTCTTT.

CDR3 in amino acids: CSARRPTSDSYEQYF. The CDR3 DNA reads TGCAGTGCTAGACGACCGACTAGCGACTCCTACGAGCAGTACTTC. The chain is built from TRBV20-1 and TRBJ2-7; 8 positions match TRBD2. With V trimmed by 2 bases and J by 0 bases, 6 bases remained unmatched. This CDR3 is 15 amino acids long. In germline, CDR1 is DFQATT, CDR2 SNEGSKA (reference sequence).

This clonotype came up a few times. The V gene is TRBV7-6, the J gene TRBJ2-1, with D unclear. Germline-derived CDR1 and CDR2 are SGHVS and FNYEAQ. V was pared by 5 bases and J by 1 base, with 12 bases between. The CDR3 sequence is 15 residues long. In nucleotides, the CDR3 is TGTGCCAGCAGCCGCCGGACGGATTCCTACAATGAGCAGTTCTTC. This codes for CASSRRTDSYNEQFF.

This clonotype has a handful of counts. The J gene is TRBJ2-6, the V gene TRBV5-1; the D is unclear. V was trimmed by 3 bases and J by 0 bases, leaving 13 bases between them. The germline gives CDR1 SGHRS, CDR2 YFSETQ. This CDR3 contains 17 residues. DNA of the CDR3: TGCGCCAGCAGCTCTTCCGAAAGGTACTCTGGGGCCAACGTCCTGACTTTC. Amino acid sequence: CASSSSERYSGANVLTF.

This clonotype was seen at least ten times. V is TRBV12-3 or TRBV12-4 and J is TRBJ1-4; D not certain. V was pared by 6 bases and J by 5 bases, with 10 bases between. The CDR3 is 13 residues long. DNA of the CDR3: TGTGCCAGCAGACCTGGTCGAAATGAAAAACTGTTTTTT. It translates to CASRPGRNEKLFF.

This clonotype was counted only a few times. The chain couples TRBV7-6 to TRBJ2-7; 7 bases match TRBD1. The CDR3 is made up of 14 amino acids. V shed 5 bases and J 3 bases; nucleotides not matched to a gene: 7. Germline values: CDR1 SGHVS, CDR2 FNYEAQ. The CDR3 here is CASSRTGNLYEQYF. Written as DNA, the CDR3 is TGTGCCAGCAGCCGGACAGGAAACCTCTACGAGCAGTACTTC.

This clonotype was observed a few times. V usage is TRBV27 and J usage is TRBJ1-4, with D tentatively TRBD1 (5 bases). Germline values: CDR1 MNHEY, CDR2 SMNVEV (reference sequence). The CDR3 contains 16 residues. V lost 6 bases to trimming and J lost 0 bases, with 14 bases between them. CDR3: CASRSQGDPTNEKLFF. As DNA, the CDR3 is TGTGCCAGCAGGTCCCAAGGGGACCCAACTAATGAAAAACTGTTTTTT.

The J gene is TRBJ2-2, the V gene TRBV2, with D hard to call. Trimming took off 7 bases at V and 1 base at J, with 4 bases between the two ends. Germline V gene lookup returns CDR1 SNHLY and CDR2 FYNNEI. This CDR3 has 12 residues. CDR3 residues: CASKGNTGELFF. The DNA for the CDR3 is TGTGCCAGCAAGGGGAACACCGGGGAGCTGTTTTTT.

CDR3 DNA: TGTGCCAGCAGCCCCAAACCCCAGGTCAATCAGCCCCAGCATTTT. Amino acid sequence: CASSPKPQVNQPQHF. This sequence joins TRBV6-5 and TRBJ1-5; D gene uncertain. V gave up 6 bases and J gave up 3 bases, with 15 bases separating them. This CDR3 spans 15 amino acids. CDR1 is MNHEY and CDR2 is SVGAGI in the germline V gene.

This chain links TRBV5-1 with TRBJ1-2; TRBD1 aligns across 9 bases. The CDR3 loop spans 14 amino acids. The ends lost 3 bases at V and 6 bases at J; junction bases unmatched: 6. Looked up from germline, CDR1 is SGHRS and CDR2 is YFSETQ. The CDR3: CASSSLQGADGYTF. As DNA, the CDR3 is TGCGCCAGCAGCTCCCTACAGGGGGCGGATGGCTACACCTTC.